This T cell receptor (beta chain) came from a study of PD-1 blockade in mismatch repair-deficient tumors. Notes on the study in general: After pembrolizumab, tumor-resident clones rose rapidly, then generally contracted before radiologic responses.

Assay used: immunoSEQ multiplex PCR; TCRdb lists only in-frame clones, some missing. The sample carries 70,000 to 90,000 clones, about 82% recorded once. TCR sequencing covered a few patients who responded to pembrolizumab. This clone showed up just once. Its matching antigen is unknown. Unmatched junction bases numbered 12, after V lost 3 bases and J lost 4 bases. The length of the CDR3 is 16 residues. CDR1 and CDR2 from the germline V gene are SGDLS and YYNGEE. Here the sequenced sample was peripheral blood, taken 44 weeks after starting pembrolizumab. This chain links TRBV9 with TRBJ1-2, with 7 positions matching TRBD1. The clonotype comes from an adult with mismatch repair-deficient cancer. CDR3 protein: CASSGTGDRALYGYTF. Written as DNA, the CDR3 is TGTGCCAGCAGCGGCACGGGAGACAGGGCACTCTATGGCTACACCTTC.